The next 27 T cell receptor beta chains were all read from a single sample in a study of blood T cell repertoires in COVID-19. Sequencing used immunoSEQ multiplex PCR; TCRdb keeps in-frame clones, though not all of them. The repertoire includes 180,000 or so clones, approximately 84% of them detected once, and 6.9% sits in the top ten. The sequencing sample was made of peripheral blood. These receptors were collected from a human donor with acute or convalescent COVID-19. The donor label of this sample is uncertain.

The J gene is TRBJ1-5, the V gene TRBV9; D remains ambiguous. V was cut by 3 bases and J by 3 bases, with 13 bases left in between. Germline V gene lookup returns CDR1 SGDLS and CDR2 YYNGEE. The CDR3 spans 15 residues. In nucleotides, the CDR3 is TGTGCCAGCAGCGCGACCGCCGGACTCAATCAGCCCCAGCATTTT. Encoded protein: CASSATAGLNQPQHF.

About this clone itself: Within the sample, other DNA sequences also encode this same CDR3. V gene TRBV27 combines with J gene TRBJ1-6, with 8 bases matching TRBD1. CDR1 and CDR2 (germline): MNHEY, SMNVEV (reference sequence). The J segment lost 0 bases and the V segment lost 5 bases, leaving 0 bases of the junction unmatched. This CDR3 is 15 amino acids long. The CDR3 bases are TGTGCCAGCAGTACAGGGGGCTCCTATAATTCACCCCTCCACTTT. Amino acids: CASSTGGSYNSPLHF.

This sequence joins TRBV27 and TRBJ2-7; 9 nucleotides align to TRBD1. The germline V gene encodes CDR1 MNHEY and CDR2 SMNVEV (reference sequence). V was clipped by 7 bases and J by 6 bases; unmatched bases: 10. The CDR3 consists of 14 residues. The CDR3 DNA follows: TGTGCCAGCACCCGGACAGGGGTTAGGGGCGAGCAGTACTTC. It codes for CASTRTGVRGEQYF.

The chain joins TRBV24-1 to TRBJ1-2; the D gene is possibly TRBD1 (5 bases). CDR1 KGHDR and CDR2 SFDVKD come from the germline V gene. The CDR3 is made up of 14 amino acids. Between the trimmed V and J ends, which lost 9 bases and 2 bases, there was a span of 15 bases. CDR3 protein: CATRHTGDNYGYTF. In DNA form, the CDR3 reads TGTGCCACCCGTCATACAGGAGACAACTATGGCTACACCTTC.

The V and J genes are TRBV7-9 and TRBJ2-2; 7 bases fit TRBD1. This CDR3 has 14 residues. Germline loops: CDR1 SEHNR, CDR2 FQNEAQ (reference sequence). V shed 6 bases and J 5 bases; nucleotides not matched to a gene: 6. This CDR3 reads CASSWDSPTGELFF. The CDR3 DNA reads TGTGCCAGCAGTTGGGACAGTCCAACCGGGGAGCTGTTTTTT.

This clone has only a few counts. The chain employs TRBV19 and TRBJ1-1; D might be TRBD1 (5 bases). The CDR3 is 14 residues long. V dropped 8 bases and J dropped 4 bases, with 17 bases sitting between them. Germline lookup yields CDR1 LNHDA and CDR2 SQIVND (reference sequence). The CDR3 reads CASYTGFRGTEAFF. DNA of the CDR3: TGTGCCAGTTACACCGGGTTTAGGGGCACTGAAGCTTTCTTT.

The rearrangement joins TRBV20-1 to TRBJ1-2; possibly TRBD1 for D (6 bases). Trimming took 6 bases from V and 8 from J, leaving 13 bases between them. Germline V gene data show CDR1 as DFQATT and CDR2 as SNEGSKA (reference sequence). The CDR3 sequence is 11 residues long. CDR3 DNA: TGCAGTGCCCCCCAGGGGTTCGGCTACACCTTC. Its protein is CSAPQGFGYTF.

The chain employs TRBV6-2 or TRBV6-3 and TRBJ1-2; D not resolved. Germline V gene sequence: CDR1 MNHEY, CDR2 SVGEGT. The CDR3 is 14 residues long. V was cut by 6 bases and J by 4 bases, with 15 bases left in between. The CDR3 DNA reads as TGTGCCAGCAGGCCTGACAATGGGCCCTATGGCTACACCTTC. As protein: CASRPDNGPYGYTF.

This clone was observed a few times. J is TRBJ1-2 and V is TRBV2, with TRBD1 as a possible D gene (6 bases). Trimming removed 8 bases from V and 4 bases from J, with 17 bases in between. Germline V gene sequence: CDR1 SNHLY, CDR2 FYNNEI. There are 14 residues in the CDR3. CDR3 region: CASLEGGHSYGYTF. The CDR3 DNA is TGTGCCAGCCTAGAGGGGGGGCATAGCTATGGCTACACCTTC.

This clone was recorded at least ten times. The chain carries TRBV19 and TRBJ2-7; TRBD2 agrees at 9 bases. The V gene end was trimmed by 4 bases and the J gene end by 1 base; junction bases not matched to a gene: 8. The CDR3 extends over 16 amino acids. The germline V gene has CDR1 LNHDA and CDR2 SQIVND (reference sequence). CDR3 region: CASSRSGTSPSYEQYF. In DNA, the CDR3 is TGTGCCAGTAGTAGGTCAGGGACTAGCCCTTCCTACGAGCAGTACTTC.

The CDR3 nucleotides read TGTGCCAGCAGTTTACCCAGCGGGAGGGCCCACGGGGAGCTGTTTTTT. Its translation is CASSLPSGRAHGELFF. V gene TRBV27 combines with J gene TRBJ2-2; TRBD2 aligns across 10 bases. V lost 2 bases, J lost 7 bases, and 7 bases stayed unmatched. The CDR3 covers 16 residues. Germline V gene data show CDR1 as MNHEY and CDR2 as SMNVEV (reference sequence).

The rearrangement uses TRBV28 and TRBJ2-4, with 8 positions matching TRBD1. Germline V lookup: CDR1 MDHEN, CDR2 SYDVKM. This CDR3 contains 14 residues. Trimming cost V 2 bases and J 7 bases; bases outside gene matches: 4. CDR3 loop: CASSLQGALNIQYF. CDR3 nucleotides: TGTGCCAGCAGTTTACAGGGGGCGCTTAACATTCAGTACTTC.

This chain links TRBV27 with TRBJ2-5, with a weak D call TRBD2 (6 bases). The CDR3 covers 14 residues. Germline V gene data show CDR1 as MNHEY and CDR2 as SMNVEV (reference sequence). V was trimmed by 3 bases and J by 1 base, leaving 9 bases between them. This CDR3 reads CASSFLGGQETQYF. In DNA form, the CDR3 reads TGTGCCAGCAGTTTCCTGGGGGGCCAAGAGACCCAGTACTTC.

The chain couples TRBV10-1 to TRBJ1-1, with D possibly being TRBD1 (6 bases). V lost 6 bases to trimming and J lost 1 base, with 9 bases between them. Germline CDR1 reads WNHNN; CDR2 reads SYGVQD (reference sequence). CDR3 length equals 13 residues. CDR3 residues: CASRQGQNTEAFF. The CDR3 bases are TGCGCCAGCAGACAGGGTCAGAACACTGAAGCTTTCTTT.

The V call is TRBV7-9, the J call TRBJ1-4; D is perhaps TRBD1 (6 bases). The CDR3 contains 15 residues. V was cut by 6 bases and J by 5 bases, with 16 bases left in between. Germline CDR1 and CDR2: SEHNR and FQNEAQ (reference sequence). The CDR3, as DNA: TGTGCCAGCAGAGGGGGGGAGGGCCCCAATGAAAAACTGTTTTTT. Translation gives CASRGGEGPNEKLFF.

The chain carries TRBV4-1 and TRBJ1-4; 7 bases align to TRBD1. The V and J ends lost 4 bases and 8 bases, in that order; junction bases with no gene match: 7. Germline CDR1 reads MGHRA; CDR2 reads YSYEKL. The CDR3 has 14 residues. This chain's CDR3 is CASSLGTVGEKLFF. As DNA, the CDR3 is TGCGCCAGCAGCCTAGGGACAGTAGGAGAAAAACTGTTTTTT.

In nucleotides, the CDR3 is TGTGCCAGCAGCCGCGGGGGCGAGATATCCTACGAGCAGTACTTC. Protein product: CASSRGGEISYEQYF. The V call is TRBV9, the J call TRBJ2-7, with a tentative D call TRBD2 (7 bases). The CDR3 has 15 amino acids. V was cut by 4 bases and J by 1 base, with 15 bases left in between. Germline values: CDR1 SGDLS, CDR2 YYNGEE.

Comments on this clone: At the DNA level, this CDR3 is encoded by other sequences in the same sample as well. This rearrangement joins TRBV20-1 to TRBJ2-5, with D unclear. The CDR3 sequence is 11 residues long. The V gene's germline CDR1 is DFQATT and CDR2 SNEGSKA (reference sequence). Trimming removed 3 bases at V and 1 base at J, with 3 bases between. The CDR3 spells CSASSQETQYF. The CDR3 nucleotides are TGCAGTGCTAGCAGCCAAGAGACCCAGTACTTC.

The J gene is TRBJ1-1, the V gene TRBV20-1; D is possibly TRBD1 (5 bases). Trimming took off 6 bases at V and 5 bases at J, with 10 bases between the two ends. This CDR3 region has 11 residues. Germline V gene data show CDR1 as DFQATT and CDR2 as SNEGSKA (reference sequence). The CDR3 region is CSAPGGTEAFF. The CDR3 nucleotides read TGCAGTGCCCCGGGGGGAACTGAAGCTTTCTTT.

The V call is TRBV2, the J call TRBJ1-4; no firm D call. With 6 bases removed from V and 4 bases from J, the gap between germline ends came to 18 bases. The CDR3 consists of 16 residues. Per germline, CDR1 SNHLY and CDR2 FYNNEI. DNA of the CDR3: TGTGCCAGCAGGAGGACGACGGGGAAGATTAATGAAAAACTGTTTTTT. Protein product: CASRRTTGKINEKLFF.

The chain combines TRBV19 with TRBJ1-3; D ambiguous. The CDR3 is 13 residues long. Germline V gene sequence: CDR1 LNHDA, CDR2 SQIVND (reference sequence). V lost 9 bases and J 0 bases, leaving 9 bases between the germline ends. CDR3 sequence (DNA): TGTGCCAGCGACAACCCCTCTGGAAACACCATATATTTT. It translates to CASDNPSGNTIYF.

The gene calls are TRBV11-2 and TRBJ2-1; TRBD2 is a possible D gene (7 bases). Germline-derived CDR1 and CDR2 are SGHAT and FQNNGV. This CDR3 has 15 residues. The V and J ends lost 4 bases and 7 bases respectively, with 17 bases between them. The CDR3 DNA follows: TGTGCCAGCAGCTCTTTGGGGGGGGCGCAGAATGAGCAGTTCTTC. This encodes CASSSLGGAQNEQFF.

This chain joins TRBV7-8 and TRBJ2-2, with unresolved D. From germline, CDR1 is SGHVS and CDR2 FQNEAQ. V dropped 5 bases and J dropped 4 bases, with 5 bases sitting between them. The CDR3 loop spans 12 amino acids. CDR3 region: CASSPVTGELFF. The CDR3 bases are TGTGCCAGCAGCCCAGTCACCGGGGAGCTGTTTTTT.

This clone was observed a handful of times. The V and J genes are TRBV6-1 and TRBJ2-7, with D perhaps TRBD2 (6 bases). The CDR3 totals 15 residues. V was clipped by 1 base and J by 3 bases, with 13 bases between them. CDR1 is MNHNS, CDR2 SASEGT, per germline. The CDR3 coding sequence is TGTGCCAGCAGTGAAGGGGTAGCGGAGTTCTACGAGCAGTACTTC. This gives the protein CASSEGVAEFYEQYF.

V usage is TRBV7-3 and J usage is TRBJ2-1; D not certain. Germline-derived CDR1 and CDR2 are SGHTA and FQGTGA. CDR3 size: 13 residues. The ends were cut back, 1 base at V and 6 bases at J, with 7 bases in the middle. CDR3 protein: CASSLNSLNEQFF. Here the CDR3 DNA reads TGTGCCAGCAGCTTAAATTCCCTCAATGAGCAGTTCTTC.

This clone turned up a few times. The V call is TRBV2, the J call TRBJ2-7; 11 bases line up with TRBD2. The germline V gene has CDR1 SNHLY and CDR2 FYNNEI. V shed 6 bases, J shed 2 bases, and the junction held 3 bases outside the gene matches. This CDR3 spans 14 amino acids. CDR3: CASSKLAGAYEQYF. DNA of the CDR3: TGTGCCAGCAGCAAACTAGCGGGAGCCTACGAGCAGTACTTC.

In its sample, this clone was seen once. The genes are TRBV11-2 and TRBJ2-7, with D unclear. The germline gives CDR1 SGHAT, CDR2 FQNNGV. This CDR3 is 13 amino acids long. The V gene lost 5 bases and the J gene lost 3 bases, with 11 bases spanning the gap. CDR3 protein: CASSPEFGYEQYF. CDR3 nucleotides: TGTGCCAGCAGCCCTGAGTTCGGCTACGAGCAGTACTTC.